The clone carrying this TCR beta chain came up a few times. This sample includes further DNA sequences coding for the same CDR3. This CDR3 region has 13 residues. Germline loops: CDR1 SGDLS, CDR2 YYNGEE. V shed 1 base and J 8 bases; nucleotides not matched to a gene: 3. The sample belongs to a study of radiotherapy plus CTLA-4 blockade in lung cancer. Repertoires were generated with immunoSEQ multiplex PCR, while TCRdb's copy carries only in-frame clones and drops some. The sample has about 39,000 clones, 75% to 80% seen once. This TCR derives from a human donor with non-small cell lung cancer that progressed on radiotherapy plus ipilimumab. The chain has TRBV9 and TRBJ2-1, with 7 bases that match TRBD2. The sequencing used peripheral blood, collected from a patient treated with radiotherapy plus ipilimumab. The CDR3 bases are TGTGCCAGCAGCGTACGGGGGGTCGATGAGCAGTTCTTC. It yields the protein CASSVRGVDEQFF.